Sequencing of this T cell receptor (beta chain) was carried out in a study of cytomegalovirus exposure and HLA in healthy donors. As concerns this clone: Its specificity is unknown.

The CDR3 has 18 amino acids. Germline V gene lookup returns CDR1 SGHTS and CDR2 YDEGEE. V dropped 2 bases and J dropped 1 base, with 19 bases sitting between them. General observations from the study: The investigators catalogued under 200 TCR beta chains as cytomegalovirus-associated. In vitro experiments confirmed that three CMV-associated chains were specific for CMV antigens.

PCR amplification relied on 60 Vbeta primers (plus 13 Jbeta primers). The repertoire was sequenced with immunoSEQ multiplex PCR; TCRdb's copy has only in-frame clones and lacks some. The data show 150,000 to 200,000 clones, 62% seen once. The material sequenced was PBMCs. The chain is built from TRBV5-8 and TRBJ2-1; TRBD2 is a possible D gene (6 bases). This clonotype was sampled from a man in his forties in good health and CMV-seronegative. CDR3 in amino acids: CASSFVLVGRRSYNEQFF. For the CDR3, the DNA is TGTGCCAGCAGCTTTGTTTTGGTAGGGAGGCGGTCCTACAATGAGCAGTTCTTC.